These 26 T cell receptor beta chains were sequenced from one sample in a study of shared clonotypes between healthy human individuals (dated by TCRdb to the early 2020s). Library method: the immunoSEQ multiplex PCR assay. This is the immuneACCESS table as TCRdb keeps it, with only in-frame sequences that have V and J called. A part of the clones is gone; compared with another copy, unresolved V genes explain less than half, and the rest is unexplained. Within this sample are 500,000 or so clones, with roughly 95% of them counted one time only. The top ten clonotypes cover 0.05% to 0.08% of the sample. Sequencing input: naive CD4+ T cells sorted from blood. Read against the paper, the sample's cell subset or site label means: CD45RA+ positively selected. Receptors originate from a woman aged 30 to 39 in good health.

This chain joins TRBV4-2 and TRBJ1-1; TRBD1 agrees at 7 bases. V gave up 4 bases and J gave up 0 bases; unmatched junction bases: 8. The CDR3 has 16 residues. Germline CDR1 and CDR2: LGHNA and YNFKEQ. The CDR3 DNA reads as TGTGCCAGCAGCCTACAGGGGTGGGGGATGAACACTGAAGCTTTCTTT. It specifies CASSLQGWGMNTEAFF.

The gene calls are TRBV7-8 and TRBJ2-4; 14 bases are a match to TRBD2. The CDR3 contains 19 residues. Trimming removed 5 bases from V and 3 bases from J; junction bases left unmatched: 12. Germline CDR1 SGHVS, CDR2 FQNEAQ. The CDR3 nucleotides read TGTGCCAGCAGCCGAGGGGGGACTAGCGGGAGTAGGGTCAAAAACATTCAGTACTTC. Translating gives CASSRGGTSGSRVKNIQYF.

The chain carries TRBV11-2 and TRBJ2-7; D not resolved. V lost 0 bases and J 0 bases, leaving 9 bases between the germline ends. This CDR3 comprises 15 residues. Germline V gene data show CDR1 as SGHAT and CDR2 as FQNNGV. The CDR3 here is CASSLDYAASYEQYF. The CDR3 bases are TGTGCCAGCAGCTTAGATTACGCAGCCTCCTACGAGCAGTACTTC. Variable domain in full (rest from reference TRBV11-2 and TRBJ2-7): EAGVAQSPRYKIIEKRQSVAFWCNPISGHATLYWYQQILGQGPKLLIQFQNNGVVDDSQLPKDRFSAERLKGVDSTLKIQPAKLEDSAVYLCASSLDYAASYEQYFGPGTRLTVT.

V and J are TRBV18 and TRBJ1-3; D is unresolved. Germline V gives CDR1 KGHSH, CDR2 LQKENI. The V end lost 3 bases, the J end lost 2 bases, and 11 bases lay between the germline ends. CDR3 length: 15 residues. CDR3 loop: CASSPQTGAGNTIYF. The CDR3 DNA follows: TGTGCCAGCTCACCTCAAACGGGAGCTGGAAACACCATATATTTT.

The chain combines TRBV6-1 with TRBJ2-2; perhaps D is TRBD1 or TRBD2 (5 bases each). The CDR3 contains 14 residues. V was shortened by 7 bases and J by 3 bases, with 12 bases between the two germline ends. Per germline, CDR1 MNHNS and CDR2 SASEGT. The chain's CDR3 is CASKVGTYTGELFF. The DNA for the CDR3 is TGTGCCAGCAAGGTGGGGACCTACACCGGGGAGCTGTTTTTT.

The rearrangement uses TRBV28 and TRBJ2-7; 7 bases match TRBD1. Per the germline V gene, CDR1 is MDHEN and CDR2 is SYDVKM. The CDR3 has 13 residues. Trimming removed 6 bases from V and 0 bases from J; junction bases left unmatched: 2. The CDR3 DNA reads as TGTGCCAGCAGGACAGGGAGCTCCTACGAGCAGTACTTC. It specifies CASRTGSSYEQYF.

The count of this clone is one. The chain employs TRBV28 and TRBJ1-5; no clear D gene. The germline V and J ends were trimmed by 7 bases and 4 bases, with 5 bases remaining between them. Germline V CDR1 and CDR2: MDHEN, SYDVKM. CDR3 size: 11 residues. CDR3 coding DNA: TGTGCCAGCACCAATAATCAGCCCCAGCATTTT. It translates to CASTNNQPQHF.

The chain is built from TRBV6-5 and TRBJ1-1, with 8 positions matching TRBD1. The CDR3 is 14 amino acids. V trimming: 10 bases; J trimming: 5 bases; junction bases outside the gene matches: 12. The V gene's germline CDR1 is MNHEY and CDR2 SVGAGI. The DNA of the CDR3 is TGTGCCACCTTCTCCCACGACAGGGGAACTGAAGCTTTCTTT. Amino acids: CATFSHDRGTEAFF.

The chain uses TRBV15 and TRBJ1-5, with D perhaps matching TRBD1 (6 bases). V lost 9 bases, J lost 1 base, and 22 bases lay in between. The germline gives CDR1 LNHNV, CDR2 YYDKDF (reference sequence). The CDR3 covers 17 residues. The CDR3 DNA reads as TGTGCCACAGATCGGGGGCCGGAACAACTGAGCAATCAGCCCCAGCATTTT. Translated: CATDRGPEQLSNQPQHF.

Only a few counts were recorded for this clone. The gene calls are TRBV11-2 and TRBJ2-7, with D hard to call. Trimming stripped 0 bases from V and 4 bases from J, with 4 bases between. The CDR3 runs to 12 residues. Germline lookup yields CDR1 SGHAT and CDR2 FQNNGV. CDR3 sequence (DNA): TGTGCCAGCAGCTTAGATCAGTACGAGCAGTACTTC. This encodes CASSLDQYEQYF.

The chain's CDR3 is CASSHYPQISADTQYF. In nucleotides, the CDR3 is TGTGCCAGCAGCCATTACCCGCAGATTAGCGCAGATACGCAGTATTTT. V usage is TRBV5-6 and J usage is TRBJ2-3, with D possibly TRBD2 on 5 matching bases. V was pared by 4 bases and J by 4 bases, with 19 bases between. Germline V CDR1 and CDR2: SGHDT, YYEEEE. The length of the CDR3 is 16 residues.

The gene calls are TRBV28 and TRBJ1-2; D unresolved. CDR1 is MDHEN and CDR2 is SYDVKM in the germline V gene. V lost 3 bases and J lost 4, with 15 bases in between. The CDR3 is 15 residues long. Here the CDR3 reads CASSFGARDSYGYTF. CDR3 DNA: TGTGCCAGCAGTTTTGGTGCGCGGGATTCCTATGGCTACACCTTC.

The V and J genes are TRBV13 and TRBJ1-2; D possibly corresponds to TRBD1 (5 bases). The germline V and J ends were trimmed by 0 bases and 4 bases, with 9 bases remaining between them. From germline, CDR1 is PRHDT and CDR2 FYEKMQ (reference sequence). This CDR3 contains 14 residues. CDR3 residues: CASSLGGVGYGYTF. Here the CDR3 DNA reads TGTGCCAGCAGCTTAGGAGGGGTAGGCTATGGCTACACCTTC.

Comment on this clone: This same CDR3 is encoded by further DNA sequences in the sample. The chain recombines TRBV5-1 with TRBJ2-7; unclear D gene. Germline V gene lookup returns CDR1 SGHRS and CDR2 YFSETQ. This CDR3 region has 12 residues. V lost 0 bases and J lost 2, with 3 bases in between. CDR3 in amino acids: CASSLGTYEQYF. The CDR3 DNA reads TGCGCCAGCAGCTTGGGTACCTACGAGCAGTACTTC.

The chain carries TRBV21-1 and TRBJ1-2; TRBD1 is taken as the D call from the table, unchecked against the DNA. TRBV21-1 is assigned pseudogene status. CDR3 size: 17 residues. CDR3 loop: CASSKFAGPFDDYGYTF. The CDR3 bases are TGTGCCAGCAGCAAATTCGCAGGGCCCTTTGATGACTATGGCTACACCTTC.

This clone was picked up one time. The chain links TRBV6-5 to TRBJ1-2; D is unclear. Germline lookup yields CDR1 MNHEY and CDR2 SVGAGI. CDR3 length equals 14 residues. Trimming took 8 bases from V and 2 from J, leaving 15 bases between them. The CDR3 loop reads CASGTLSANYGYTF. CDR3 DNA sequence: TGTGCCAGCGGTACCCTTTCGGCAAACTATGGCTACACCTTC.

This chain uses TRBV28 with TRBJ1-2, with D possibly matching TRBD1 (5 bases). This CDR3 has 14 amino acids. The V and J ends lost 3 bases and 7 bases respectively, with 15 bases between them. Germline V gene sequence: CDR1 MDHEN, CDR2 SYDVKM. The CDR3 DNA follows: TGTGCCAGCAGTTTCCCCGGAGGGGTTCGTGGCTACACCTTC. It encodes CASSFPGGVRGYTF.

This chain connects TRBV28 to TRBJ2-2, with 9 bases identical to TRBD1. The CDR3 runs 18 residues. Germline CDR1 reads MDHEN; CDR2 reads SYDVKM. The ends lost 4 bases at V and 5 bases at J; junction bases unmatched: 14. CDR3: CASSWGGTGIVRTGELFF. The CDR3 DNA is TGTGCCAGCAGTTGGGGCGGGACAGGGATTGTAAGAACCGGGGAGCTGTTTTTT.

The chain is built from TRBV11-2 and TRBJ2-1, with unresolved D. Trimming took off 1 base at V and 7 bases at J, with 14 bases between the two ends. There are 15 residues in the CDR3. Germline CDR1 reads SGHAT; CDR2 reads FQNNGV. The CDR3 DNA reads TGTGCCAGCAGCTTAGCGGCTTCCTTGGGAAATGAGCAGTTCTTC. Translating gives CASSLAASLGNEQFF.

The chain uses TRBV11-2 and TRBJ2-1; 9 bases are shared with TRBD1. Germline V gene data show CDR1 as SGHAT and CDR2 as FQNNGV. Trimming at V came to 5 bases and at J to 8 bases, leaving 4 bases not matched to a gene. This CDR3 has 13 residues. In nucleotides, the CDR3 is TGTGCCAGCAGCACGGGACAGGGTCATGAGCAGTTCTTC. Encoded protein: CASSTGQGHEQFF.

This chain links TRBV2 with TRBJ2-3; no reliable D call. V lost 7 bases, J lost 0 bases, and 8 bases lay in between. This CDR3 comprises 13 residues. Germline loops: CDR1 SNHLY, CDR2 FYNNEI. The CDR3 spells CASTVGSTDTQYF. The CDR3 bases are TGTGCCAGCACAGTCGGTAGCACAGATACGCAGTATTTT.

This clone was detected only a few times. The chain is built from TRBV6-1 and TRBJ1-4; 10 nucleotides align to TRBD1. V was pared by 4 bases and J by 12 bases, with 14 bases of the junction left unmatched. Germline lookup yields CDR1 MNHNS and CDR2 SASEGT. This CDR3 has 16 amino acids. The CDR3 spells CASSAAAGQGTGELFF. DNA of the CDR3: TGTGCCAGCAGTGCGGCCGCGGGACAGGGGACGGGGGAACTGTTTTTT.

As regards this clone: Compared with germline, one end of the junction differs, possibly owing to a read error. The gene calls are TRBV13 and TRBJ2-7, with D unresolved. The CDR3 has 14 residues. CDR1 and CDR2 from the germline V gene are PRHDT and FYEKMQ (reference sequence). The chain's CDR3 is CASSVGGVAGEQYF. CDR3 bases: TGTGCCAGCAGCGTAGGTGGAGTCGCCGGCGAGCAGTACTTC.

The CDR3 protein is CASSIQQNTEAFF. In DNA form, the CDR3 reads TGTGCCAGTAGTATACAGCAGAACACTGAAGCTTTCTTT. This chain connects TRBV19 to TRBJ1-1; D is unresolved. Trimming took off 2 bases at V and 1 base at J, with 5 bases between the two ends. Per germline, CDR1 LNHDA and CDR2 SQIVND (reference sequence). There are 13 residues in the CDR3.

The chain recombines TRBV28 with TRBJ2-7; TRBD1 matches 9 bases. Germline CDR1 MDHEN, CDR2 SYDVKM. The CDR3 sequence is 13 residues long. V lost 6 bases, J lost 6 bases, and 6 bases stayed unmatched. This chain's CDR3 is CASRSGQGGEQYF. CDR3 nucleotide sequence: TGTGCCAGCAGATCGGGACAGGGTGGCGAGCAGTACTTC. Full variable domain (outside the CDR3, taken from reference TRBV28 and TRBJ2-7): DVKVTQSSRYLVKRTGEKVFLECVQDMDHENMFWYRQDPGLGLRLIYFSYDVKMKEKGDIPEGYSVSREKKERFSLILESASTNQTSMYLCASRSGQGGEQYFGPGTRLTVT.

The chain is built from TRBV5-4 and TRBJ2-3, with 10 bases fitting TRBD2. The CDR3 runs to 15 residues. Trimming removed 2 bases from V and 4 bases from J; junction bases left unmatched: 4. Looked up from germline, CDR1 is SGHNT and CDR2 is YYREEE (reference sequence). CDR3 residues: CASSFGTSESDTQYF. CDR3 DNA: TGTGCCAGCAGCTTCGGGACTAGCGAATCAGATACGCAGTATTTT.